This T cell receptor beta chain originates from a study of blood T cell repertoires in COVID-19. Study as a whole: In each case, the material was cDNA or gDNA derived from T cells, B-cell-depleted T cells, or PBMCs.

As processed by the authors: Quantification of nucleated cells was approximated via reference gene primer amplification. Some clones are missing from TCRdb's copy, which holds only in-frame ones; the method was immunoSEQ multiplex PCR. V, J and clone size were drawn from that table, and D and trimming were deduced from the DNA. In the table there are some 300,000 clones, 75% to 90% of which are singletons. The sequence was obtained from a woman in her 70s with COVID-19, enrolled during active disease. The sample was peripheral blood.

For the CDR3, the DNA is TGCGCCAGCAGTGGTCCGCTAGCGGGGGTTAATGAGCAGTTCTTC. Its translation is CASSGPLAGVNEQFF. V and J are TRBV10-2 and TRBJ2-1; 10 positions match TRBD2. J lost 7 bases, V lost 4 bases, and 7 bases had no gene match. The CDR3 runs to 15 residues. The germline V gene encodes CDR1 WSHSY and CDR2 SAAADI.